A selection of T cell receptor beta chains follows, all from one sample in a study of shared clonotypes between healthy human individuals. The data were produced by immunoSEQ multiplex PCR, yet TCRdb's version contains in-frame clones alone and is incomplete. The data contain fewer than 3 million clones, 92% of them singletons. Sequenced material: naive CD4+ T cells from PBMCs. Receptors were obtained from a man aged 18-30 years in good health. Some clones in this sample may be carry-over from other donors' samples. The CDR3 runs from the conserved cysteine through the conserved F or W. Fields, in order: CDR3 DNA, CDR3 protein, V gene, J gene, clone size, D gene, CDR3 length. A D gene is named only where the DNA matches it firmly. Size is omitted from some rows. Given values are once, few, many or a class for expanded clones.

cdr3_nt: TGTGCCAGCAGCTTAAGGGTCGAGGGCCGCACTGAAGCTTTCTTT
cdr3_aa: CASSLRVEGRTEAFF
v_call: TRBV7-8
j_call: TRBJ1-1
clone_size: .
d_call: .
cdr3_length: 15

cdr3_nt: TGTGCCAGCAGTTACTCCCCGGGTGGGTATGAAGCTTTCTTT
cdr3_aa: CASSYSPGGYEAFF
v_call: TRBV6-5
j_call: TRBJ1-1
clone_size: .
d_call: .
cdr3_length: 14

cdr3_nt: TGTGCCAGCAGCCGACAGGTGGGAACCTACAATGAGCAGTTCTTC
cdr3_aa: CASSRQVGTYNEQFF
v_call: TRBV9
j_call: TRBJ2-1
clone_size: .
d_call: .
cdr3_length: 15

cdr3_nt: TGTGCCTGGTCAGGGGGAAATGACGAGCAGTACTTC
cdr3_aa: CAWSGGNDEQYF
v_call: TRBV30
j_call: TRBJ2-7
clone_size: .
d_call: TRBD1
cdr3_length: 12

cdr3_nt: TGCGCCAGCAGCAGCCGGGACGGTCAAGAGACCCAGTACTTC
cdr3_aa: CASSSRDGQETQYF
v_call: TRBV5-1
j_call: TRBJ2-5
clone_size: .
d_call: .
cdr3_length: 14

cdr3_nt: TGTGCCAGCAGTTTAACCGCGTGGGGGGCTTACTCCTACGAGCAGTACTTC
cdr3_aa: CASSLTAWGAYSYEQYF
v_call: TRBV28
j_call: TRBJ2-7
clone_size: .
d_call: .
cdr3_length: 17

cdr3_nt: TGTGCCAGCAGTGACAGGGCTATCGAGACCCAGTACTTC
cdr3_aa: CASSDRAIETQYF
v_call: TRBV25-1
j_call: TRBJ2-5
clone_size: .
d_call: .
cdr3_length: 13

cdr3_nt: TGTGCCAGCAGCCCTGGACTAGCGGGAGGGCCTTCCTACGAGCAGTACTTC
cdr3_aa: CASSPGLAGGPSYEQYF
v_call: TRBV7-9
j_call: TRBJ2-7
clone_size: .
d_call: TRBD2
cdr3_length: 17

cdr3_nt: TGCGCCAGCAGCTTTGACAGGGGGCAGGGGGACACTGAAGCTTTCTTT
cdr3_aa: CASSFDRGQGDTEAFF
v_call: TRBV5-1
j_call: TRBJ1-1
clone_size: .
d_call: TRBD1
cdr3_length: 16

cdr3_nt: TGCGCCAGCAGCCAGGTTACTAGCGTCCACCGGGCCGAGCAGTTCTTC
cdr3_aa: CASSQVTSVHRAEQFF
v_call: TRBV4-1
j_call: TRBJ2-1
clone_size: .
d_call: TRBD2
cdr3_length: 16

cdr3_nt: TGTGCCAGCAGCTCCCGTGGGACAGGGGAGTACAATGAGCAGTTCTTC
cdr3_aa: CASSSRGTGEYNEQFF
v_call: TRBV7-9
j_call: TRBJ2-1
clone_size: once
d_call: TRBD1
cdr3_length: 16

cdr3_nt: TGCAGCGTTGAAGTGGGTCAGGGCTCCTACGAGCAGTACTTC
cdr3_aa: CSVEVGQGSYEQYF
v_call: TRBV29-1
j_call: TRBJ2-7
clone_size: .
d_call: .
cdr3_length: 14

cdr3_nt: TGTGCCAGCTCACCGACGGAACGTGAGCAGTACTTC
cdr3_aa: CASSPTEREQYF
v_call: TRBV18
j_call: TRBJ2-7
clone_size: .
d_call: .
cdr3_length: 12

cdr3_nt: TGTGCCAGCAGCTTCCGGACAGGGACTGGCTACACCTTC
cdr3_aa: CASSFRTGTGYTF
v_call: TRBV7-9
j_call: TRBJ1-2
clone_size: .
d_call: TRBD1
cdr3_length: 13

cdr3_nt: TGTGCCAGCAGCGGCCGAAGTGCTAGCGGCTTCACAGATACGCAGTATTTT
cdr3_aa: CASSGRSASGFTDTQYF
v_call: TRBV9
j_call: TRBJ2-3
clone_size: .
d_call: TRBD2
cdr3_length: 17

cdr3_nt: TGTGCCGGCACAGGGTTTGAGAACACCGGGGAGCTGTTTTTT
cdr3_aa: CAGTGFENTGELFF
v_call: TRBV7-9
j_call: TRBJ2-2
clone_size: .
d_call: .
cdr3_length: 14

cdr3_nt: TGTGCCACCGGGAAAATTACTAGCGGGAGGGCCCAGGGCCGGGAGCTGTTTTTT
cdr3_aa: CATGKITSGRAQGRELFF
v_call: TRBV15
j_call: TRBJ2-2
clone_size: .
d_call: TRBD2
cdr3_length: 18

cdr3_nt: TGTGCCAGCAGTTTAATTCAGTCTCCCCCCGCAAACGAGCAGTACTTC
cdr3_aa: CASSLIQSPPANEQYF
v_call: TRBV28
j_call: TRBJ2-7
clone_size: .
d_call: .
cdr3_length: 16

cdr3_nt: TGTGCCAGCAGCCGGGGACAGGGACTTACCGGGGAGCTGTTTTTT
cdr3_aa: CASSRGQGLTGELFF
v_call: TRBV7-8
j_call: TRBJ2-2
clone_size: .
d_call: TRBD1
cdr3_length: 15

cdr3_nt: TGCAGCGTTAACACACAGGGGCCCGGTGAAGCTTTCTTT
cdr3_aa: CSVNTQGPGEAFF
v_call: TRBV29-1
j_call: TRBJ1-1
clone_size: .
d_call: TRBD1
cdr3_length: 13

cdr3_nt: TGTGCCAGCAGCTCCCCCGGGACTAGCATGTTAGATACGCAGTATTTT
cdr3_aa: CASSSPGTSMLDTQYF
v_call: TRBV7-3
j_call: TRBJ2-3
clone_size: .
d_call: TRBD2
cdr3_length: 16

cdr3_nt: TGTGCCAGCAGCCGCACAAGGGACACTGAAGCTTTCTTT
cdr3_aa: CASSRTRDTEAFF
v_call: TRBV7-7
j_call: TRBJ1-1
clone_size: .
d_call: .
cdr3_length: 13

cdr3_nt: TGTGCCAGCAGTGAACGGTGGCTTAACAATGAGCAGTTCTTC
cdr3_aa: CASSERWLNNEQFF
v_call: TRBV6-1
j_call: TRBJ2-1
clone_size: .
d_call: .
cdr3_length: 14

cdr3_nt: TGTGCCAGCAGCCAAACCGGAGGGAACACCGGGGAGCTGTTTTTT
cdr3_aa: CASSQTGGNTGELFF
v_call: TRBV5-4
j_call: TRBJ2-2
clone_size: .
d_call: .
cdr3_length: 15

cdr3_nt: TGTGCCAGCAGCCCACTCCCCGAGTCCCCCGAGCAGTACTTC
cdr3_aa: CASSPLPESPEQYF
v_call: TRBV9
j_call: TRBJ2-7
clone_size: few
d_call: .
cdr3_length: 14

cdr3_nt: TGTGCCAGCAGTGACGAAGGGGGTGTTGGGCAGTTCTTC
cdr3_aa: CASSDEGGVGQFF
v_call: TRBV6-4
j_call: TRBJ2-1
clone_size: once
d_call: .
cdr3_length: 13

cdr3_nt: TGCGCCAGCAGCTTGGACAGGGGGTGGAGTGGCTACACCTTC
cdr3_aa: CASSLDRGWSGYTF
v_call: TRBV5-1
j_call: TRBJ1-2
clone_size: .
d_call: TRBD1
cdr3_length: 14

cdr3_nt: TGTGCCAGTAGTATTGGACAGGGCATTACCTACGAGCAGTACTTC
cdr3_aa: CASSIGQGITYEQYF
v_call: TRBV19
j_call: TRBJ2-7
clone_size: .
d_call: TRBD1
cdr3_length: 15

cdr3_nt: TGTGCCAGCGGGTACGGGGCAGGGAATGAAAAACTGTTTTTT
cdr3_aa: CASGYGAGNEKLFF
v_call: TRBV6-5
j_call: TRBJ1-4
clone_size: few
d_call: .
cdr3_length: 14

cdr3_nt: TGTGCCAGCAGTTTGGGAGGGGGCGCCCCCACTGAAGCTTTCTTT
cdr3_aa: CASSLGGGAPTEAFF
v_call: TRBV28
j_call: TRBJ1-1
clone_size: .
d_call: TRBD1
cdr3_length: 15

cdr3_nt: TGCGCCAGCAGCCCTGCTCTGTCCTACAATGAGCAGTTCTTC
cdr3_aa: CASSPALSYNEQFF
v_call: TRBV5-1
j_call: TRBJ2-1
clone_size: .
d_call: .
cdr3_length: 14

cdr3_nt: TGCGCCAGCAGCCAAGATGAACGGTCGAAGGGGACTATCGCCTACGAGCAGTACTTC
cdr3_aa: CASSQDERSKGTIAYEQYF
v_call: TRBV4-1
j_call: TRBJ2-7
clone_size: .
d_call: TRBD2
cdr3_length: 19

cdr3_nt: TGTGCCACCGCTACTCGGAGAGACCAAGAGACCCAGTACTTC
cdr3_aa: CATATRRDQETQYF
v_call: TRBV10-3
j_call: TRBJ2-5
clone_size: .
d_call: .
cdr3_length: 14

cdr3_nt: TGCAGCGTTAATTCAGCAGCCACTGAAGCTTTCTTT
cdr3_aa: CSVNSAATEAFF
v_call: TRBV29-1
j_call: TRBJ1-1
clone_size: .
d_call: .
cdr3_length: 12

cdr3_nt: TGCAGCGTTGGTCGGGACAGGATATCCTACGAGCAGTACTTC
cdr3_aa: CSVGRDRISYEQYF
v_call: TRBV29-1
j_call: TRBJ2-7
clone_size: .
d_call: TRBD1
cdr3_length: 14

cdr3_nt: TGTGCCAGCAGTTTGCCACTAGGAGGCTCTGGGGCCAACGTCCTGACTTTC
cdr3_aa: CASSLPLGGSGANVLTF
v_call: TRBV28
j_call: TRBJ2-6
clone_size: .
d_call: .
cdr3_length: 17

cdr3_nt: TGTGCCAGCAGTGGTCCAGCAAAGAACACTGAAGCTTTCTTT
cdr3_aa: CASSGPAKNTEAFF
v_call: TRBV28
j_call: TRBJ1-1
clone_size: .
d_call: .
cdr3_length: 14